Listed here are 14 T cell receptor beta chains from one sample, sequenced in a study of T cells in Graves' hyperthyroidism and ophthalmopathy. RNA transcripts yielded amplified TCR beta CDR3 regions. HTBI primers were employed in a first-round RT-PCR of the TCR CDR3. TCRdb reprocessed the multiplex PCR reads via MiXCR and lists one record per CDR3 protein. The repertoire holds 490,000 or so distinct CDR3 sequences, with under 25% as singletons. The sequenced material came from blood. The receptor set was obtained from a woman in her 70s with Graves' ophthalmopathy.

Points on this clonotype: A much more abundant neighbour one base away suggests this may be a read error. V and J are TRBV12-3 or TRBV12-4 and TRBJ2-1, with 8 bases matching TRBD2. This CDR3 has 14 amino acids. V gave up 6 bases and J gave up 9 bases; unmatched junction bases: 10. CDR3 DNA sequence: TGTGCCAGCAGCCTGGGACTAGAGGGTTTTGAGCAGTTCTTC. This translates into CASSLGLEGFEQFF.

The chain uses TRBV28 and TRBJ2-1; 16 nucleotides agree with TRBD2. V shed 6 bases, J shed 9 bases, and the junction held 14 bases outside the gene matches. The CDR3 contains 18 residues. In germline, CDR1 is MDHEN, CDR2 SYDVKM. CDR3 protein: CASSPSPGLAGGPSEQFF. The CDR3 DNA sequence: TGTGCCAGCAGCCCCTCCCCGGGACTAGCGGGAGGGCCGAGTGAGCAGTTCTTC.

Of note for this clonotype: A much larger clone lies one base from this, so it may be a read error. V and J are TRBV5-1 and TRBJ2-1, with TRBD2 as a possible D gene (6 bases). The CDR3 is 13 residues long. With 7 bases removed from V and 10 bases from J, the gap between germline ends came to 18 bases. CDR1 and CDR2 from the germline V gene are SGHRS and YFSETQ. In DNA, the CDR3 is TGCGCCAGCGGCCCCGCTTTACTAGCAGAGCAGTTCTTC. This translates into CASGPALLAEQFF.

This clonotype was recorded many times. V is TRBV2 and J is TRBJ2-1, with 9 bases matching TRBD2. J gave up 8 bases and V 8 bases, and 13 bases lay outside the gene matches. The CDR3 totals 15 residues. Germline V gene sequence: CDR1 SNHLY, CDR2 FYNNEI. The CDR3 region is CASSPSGLAVDEQFF. The CDR3 nucleotides are TGTGCCAGCTCTCCCTCGGGACTAGCTGTTGATGAGCAGTTCTTC.

This clonotype was observed at least ten times. V and J are TRBV27 and TRBJ1-1; no definite D call. The CDR3 spans 14 residues. V was clipped by 6 bases and J by 1 base, with 12 bases between them. Germline assignment: CDR1 MNHEY and CDR2 SMNVEV (reference sequence). CDR3 in amino acids: CASRLGKRNTEAFF. CDR3 in DNA: TGTGCCAGCAGACTTGGAAAAAGGAACACTGAAGCTTTCTTT.

This clonotype was observed a few times. CDR3 protein: CASTWRGLAGGNEQFF. CDR3 DNA: TGTGCCAGCACCTGGAGGGGACTAGCGGGAGGCAATGAGCAGTTCTTC. The chain has TRBV5-6 and TRBJ2-1; 15 nucleotides agree with TRBD2. The germline V gene has CDR1 SGHDT and CDR2 YYEEEE. V dropped 6 bases and J dropped 6; count of bases not matched to a gene: 7. The CDR3 sequence is 16 residues long.

This clonotype appeared a few times. The rearrangement links TRBV29-1 to TRBJ2-7, with 10 bases lining up with TRBD2. Germline values: CDR1 SQVTM, CDR2 ANQGSEA. This CDR3 spans 12 amino acids. The V gene end was trimmed by 7 bases and the J gene end by 4 bases; junction bases not matched to a gene: 4. The CDR3 sequence is CSGKTSGYEQYF. The CDR3 nucleotides read TGCAGCGGTAAGACTAGCGGGTACGAGCAGTACTTC.

The rearrangement links TRBV20-1 to TRBJ2-5; D not resolved. Trimming cost V 4 bases and J 5 bases, with 11 bases left between them. The V gene's germline CDR1 is DFQATT and CDR2 SNEGSKA (reference sequence). The CDR3 length is 12 residues. The CDR3 nucleotides read TGCAGTGCTACCGGGTTCCTTGAGACCCAGTACTTC. Its protein product is CSATGFLETQYF.

The chain uses TRBV5-1 and TRBJ2-1; 15 nucleotides line up with TRBD2. The CDR3 contains 17 residues. Unmatched junction bases numbered 6, after V lost 4 bases and J lost 4 bases. The V gene's germline CDR1 is SGHRS and CDR2 YFSETQ. As DNA, the CDR3 is TGCGCCAGCAGCCTACGGACTAGCGGGAGGGGTTACAATGAGCAGTTCTTC. As protein: CASSLRTSGRGYNEQFF.

This clonotype was counted only a few times. The genes are TRBV6-1 and TRBJ1-5; D may be TRBD1 (6 bases). There are 16 residues in the CDR3. CDR1 MNHNS and CDR2 SASEGT come from the germline V gene. V was shortened by 0 bases and J by 2 bases, with 11 bases between the two germline ends. The CDR3, as DNA: TGTGCCAGCAGTGAAGCATCGGGGGGCGGCAATCAGCCCCAGCATTTT. It yields the protein CASSEASGGGNQPQHF.

This clonotype was seen a handful of times. The V and J genes are TRBV7-8 and TRBJ2-1; TRBD2 aligns across 9 bases. The length of the CDR3 is 15 residues. CDR1 is SGHVS, CDR2 FQNEAQ, per germline. The V and J ends lost 2 bases and 4 bases, in that order; junction bases with no gene match: 3. In nucleotides, the CDR3 is TGTGCCAGCAGCTTAATGAGCGGGAGGTACAATGAGCAGTTCTTC. Translation gives CASSLMSGRYNEQFF.

The gene calls are TRBV20-1 and TRBJ2-5, with TRBD2 matching over 12 bases. Unmatched junction bases numbered 3, after V lost 0 bases and J lost 1 base. The CDR3 is 16 residues long. CDR1 is DFQATT, CDR2 SNEGSKA, per germline (reference sequence). DNA for the CDR3: TGCAGTGCTAGAGATACTAGCGGGGGGATCCAAGAGACCCAGTACTTC. Translating gives CSARDTSGGIQETQYF.

CDR3 protein: CASSDRAVGELFF. For the CDR3, the DNA is TGTGCCAGCAGCGACAGGGCCGTCGGGGAGCTGTTTTTT. The chain couples TRBV3-1 to TRBJ2-2; 7 nucleotides agree with TRBD1. The CDR3 totals 13 residues. J gave up 7 bases and V 5 bases, and 4 bases lay outside the gene matches. From germline, CDR1 is LGHDT and CDR2 YNNKEL (reference sequence).

In its sample, this clonotype was seen a few times. The chain is built from TRBV7-2 and TRBJ2-3; 10 bases map to TRBD2. CDR1 is SGHTA, CDR2 FQGNSA, per germline. The CDR3 is 16 residues long. Losses at the gene ends were 5 bases for V and 6 bases for J; bases not matched to a gene: 11. CDR3 DNA: TGTGCCAGCAGCCCCGGCGCTAGCGGGAGAGGGGATACGCAGTATTTT. It encodes CASSPGASGRGDTQYF.